This T cell receptor (beta chain) is drawn from a study of graft-versus-host responses after intestinal transplantation (TCRdb year 2021). Broadly, across the study: The transplants that recipients received were multivisceral, liver-intestinal, or isolated intestinal. Every recipient was given anti-thymocyte globulin induction, then maintenance tacrolimus and steroids for approximately 3 years. After intestinal transplantation, graft-versus-host and host-versus-graft alloreactive T cell clones were followed in the graft, circulation and bone marrow using bulk TCR-beta CDR3 sequencing. Alloreactive clones were identified by sequencing pre-transplant mixed lymphocyte reaction products and comparing them with unstimulated pre-transplant donor and recipient T cells. The cohort enrolled under 25 intestinal transplant recipients including one retransplant, and a few patients lacking pretransplant specimens were excluded. A peak of at least 4% donor T cells among recipient peripheral blood mononuclear cells was the definition used for donor T cell macrochimerism. Instead of going to the commercial service, samples from three later patients were sequenced in-house on an Illumina MiSeq and processed with MiXCR.

Results and caveats for the whole study, not just this receptor: GvH clones turned up in recipient bone marrow, with some appearing earlier in ileal mucosa or blood, a pattern consistent with an intestinal mucosal origin. High GvH to HvG T cell clonal ratios were observed in the allografts of patients with donor T cell macrochimerism. Early after transplant, peak levels of circulating GvH clones were associated with declines in HvG clones. Conclusions were limited by the relatively low number and heterogeneity of intestinal transplant patients.

To note about this clone: Its antigen specificity is not known. It has no much larger one-base neighbor in the sample; base qualities were not kept.

Intraepithelial and lamina propria lymphocytes were isolated from graft specimens using dithiothreitol, EDTA incubations and collagenase D digestion. Bulk TCR-beta sequencing was performed on serial intestinal graft biopsy specimens collected as late as 600 days after transplant. Library prep was done by the immunoSEQ multiplex PCR assay. Adaptive Biotechnologies carried out high-throughput TCR-beta CDR3 sequencing of genomic DNA for most patients. The study's processing was this. TCR sequencing data were retrieved from Adaptive's ImmunoSEQ software for 15 to 20 patients, whereas three other patients were processed with MiXCR and VDJtools. Because the origin of CDR3 nucleotide sequences shared between donor and recipient could not be assigned, those sequences were removed. To be classed as alloreactive, a clone needed at least 2-fold expansion over unstimulated cells and a minimum CFSE-low frequency of 0.002% (template counts) or 0.001% (read counts). Mappable clones were those detected in sequenced pre-transplant spleen, lymph node, or MLR CFSE-low populations of the donor or recipient. The cumulative frequency of alloreactive clones was calculated as a percentage of all sequences, weighted by copy number. The clones in this table, taken by TCRdb from immuneACCESS, are in-frame only. Not every clone is retained; where verified, under half of the shortfall comes from an unresolved V gene, and the cause of the rest is unknown. V and J calls plus clone size are reproduced from that table; the DNA served to infer D and trimming. The sample table contains about 14,000 clones; only one count was recorded for 77% of them. The ten largest clones take up 3% to 4% of the sample.

From the germline V gene, CDR1 is MGHRA and CDR2 is YSYEKL. Spanning cysteine to phenylalanine, the CDR3 consists of 16 amino acids. The read is trimmed to its CDR3 DNA, 48 bases read in frame from base 1. V loses 1 base, J loses 0 bases, and the germline ends lie 13 bases apart. Material: ileum tissue, obtained about 26 days after intestinal transplant. This sequence uses TRBV4-1 and TRBJ2-7, with TRBD2 as a weak D call on 6 bases. The receptor's source is a human patient who received an intestinal transplant, so some T cells may come from the graft donor. The sequenced DNA: TGCGCCAGCAGCCAAGTGGGACTCTCGCCCTCCTACGAGCAGTACTTC. Translated, this is CASSQVGLSPSYEQYF.